The clone carrying this T cell receptor (beta chain) was seen at least ten times. The data originate from a study of T cells in Graves' hyperthyroidism and ophthalmopathy. Trimming removed 6 bases from V and 10 bases from J, with 24 bases in between. Germline CDR1 reads MNHNS; CDR2 reads SASEGT. The CDR3 totals 15 residues. There were TCR beta CDR3 regions amplified from RNA transcripts. HTBI primers were employed in a first-round RT-PCR of the TCR CDR3. TCRdb reprocessed the multiplex PCR reads via MiXCR and lists one record per CDR3 protein. The table lists a few hundred thousand distinct CDR3 sequences, roughly 20% of them singletons.

This sequence was found in a woman aged 40-49 years with Graves' ophthalmopathy. The sequencing sample was made of blood. The genes are TRBV6-1 and TRBJ1-1; no firm D call. CDR3 sequence: CASSTGRTENLGAFF. CDR3 nucleotides: TGTGCCAGCAGCACCGGTCGGACGGAAAACTTGGGAGCTTTCTTT.